These T cell receptor beta chains were read from a single sample in a study of OX40 agonist ivuxolimab in advanced cancers. Profiling relied on immunoSEQ multiplex PCR, and the TCRdb table lists in-frame clones only, not all of them. The sample holds 55,000 to 85,000 clones, just over 85% seen once. This sample comprised CD4+ or CD8+ T cells sorted from blood, obtained in a trial of the OX40 agonist ivuxolimab. These receptors were obtained from an adult with an advanced solid tumor such as melanoma, head and neck, liver or kidney cancer. CDR3s include the opening cysteine and the closing phenylalanine or tryptophan. Fields, in order: V gene, J gene, clone size, D gene, CDR3 protein, CDR3 DNA. A D gene is named only where the DNA matches it firmly. Clone size is stated in some rows and not others, as once, few, many or a class when expanded.

v_call: TRBV2
j_call: TRBJ1-2
clone_size: -
d_call: -
cdr3_aa: CASQESYGYTF
cdr3_nt: TGTGCCAGCCAGGAGTCCTATGGCTACACCTTC

v_call: TRBV9
j_call: TRBJ2-3
clone_size: once
d_call: -
cdr3_aa: CASSAQAGDTQYF
cdr3_nt: TGTGCCAGCAGCGCGCAGGCTGGGGATACGCAGTATTTT

v_call: TRBV19
j_call: TRBJ2-5
clone_size: -
d_call: -
cdr3_aa: CASSIDRWESETQYF
cdr3_nt: TGTGCCAGTAGTATAGATCGGTGGGAGTCGGAGACCCAGTACTTC

v_call: TRBV7-2
j_call: TRBJ2-1
clone_size: -
d_call: TRBD2
cdr3_aa: CASSLRSAGGDEQFF
cdr3_nt: TGTGCCAGCAGCTTACGATCCGCGGGGGGCGATGAGCAGTTCTTC

v_call: TRBV6-6
j_call: TRBJ1-2
clone_size: -
d_call: TRBD1
cdr3_aa: CASSFLGTGANYGYTF
cdr3_nt: TGTGCCAGCAGTTTCCTCGGGACAGGAGCTAACTATGGCTACACCTTC

v_call: TRBV30
j_call: TRBJ2-3
clone_size: -
d_call: TRBD2
cdr3_aa: CAWSPRTSGRDGTQYF
cdr3_nt: TGTGCCTGGAGCCCCCGGACTAGCGGGAGGGACGGTACGCAGTATTTT

v_call: TRBV7-2
j_call: TRBJ1-1
clone_size: -
d_call: -
cdr3_aa: CASSFGGLNTEAFF
cdr3_nt: TGTGCCAGCAGCTTCGGGGGTCTGAACACTGAAGCTTTCTTT

v_call: TRBV25-1
j_call: TRBJ2-7
clone_size: -
d_call: TRBD2
cdr3_aa: CASSERPSGSYEQYF
cdr3_nt: TGTGCCAGCAGTGAGAGGCCTAGCGGGAGTTACGAGCAGTACTTC

v_call: TRBV6-1
j_call: TRBJ1-1
clone_size: -
d_call: -
cdr3_aa: CASSPTENTEAFF
cdr3_nt: TGTGCCAGCAGTCCGACAGAAAACACTGAAGCTTTCTTT

v_call: TRBV4-3
j_call: TRBJ1-2
clone_size: -
d_call: -
cdr3_aa: CASSQVGGELYGYTF
cdr3_nt: TGCGCCAGCAGCCAAGTTGGAGGGGAGCTCTATGGCTACACCTTC

v_call: TRBV28
j_call: TRBJ2-7
clone_size: -
d_call: TRBD2
cdr3_aa: CASIPGTSGSYEQYF
cdr3_nt: TGTGCCAGCATTCCTGGGACTAGCGGGAGCTACGAGCAGTACTTC

v_call: TRBV25-1
j_call: TRBJ1-4
clone_size: -
d_call: TRBD1
cdr3_aa: CASSPGQGLEKLFF
cdr3_nt: TGTGCCAGCAGCCCGGGACAGGGTCTTGAAAAACTGTTTTTT

v_call: TRBV7-3
j_call: TRBJ2-5
clone_size: -
d_call: -
cdr3_aa: CASSLGGPLRETQYF
cdr3_nt: TGTGCCAGCAGCTTAGGGGGGCCCCTTCGAGAGACCCAGTACTTC

v_call: TRBV4-1
j_call: TRBJ1-1
clone_size: -
d_call: -
cdr3_aa: CASSQMQTRTTNTEAFF
cdr3_nt: TGCGCCAGCAGCCAGATGCAGACCAGGACAACGAACACTGAAGCTTTCTTT

v_call: TRBV5-1
j_call: TRBJ2-1
clone_size: -
d_call: -
cdr3_aa: CASSRGDSSYNEQFF
cdr3_nt: TGCGCCAGCAGCCGGGGGGACAGCTCCTACAATGAGCAGTTCTTC

v_call: TRBV5-1
j_call: TRBJ2-7
clone_size: -
d_call: -
cdr3_aa: CASSVTTAGEQYF
cdr3_nt: TGCGCCAGCAGCGTTACGACTGCGGGCGAGCAGTACTTC

v_call: TRBV7-2
j_call: TRBJ2-2
clone_size: -
d_call: -
cdr3_aa: CASSFYKVDTGELFF
cdr3_nt: TGTGCCAGCAGCTTCTACAAGGTGGACACCGGGGAGCTGTTTTTT

v_call: TRBV19
j_call: TRBJ2-3
clone_size: -
d_call: -
cdr3_aa: CASSTRPHLTDTQYF
cdr3_nt: TGTGCCAGTAGTACCCGACCCCATCTCACAGATACGCAGTATTTT

v_call: TRBV7-8
j_call: TRBJ1-3
clone_size: once
d_call: TRBD1
cdr3_aa: CASSAGQGNTIYF
cdr3_nt: TGTGCCAGCAGCGCGGGACAGGGGAACACCATATATTTT

v_call: TRBV7-2
j_call: TRBJ1-6
clone_size: -
d_call: -
cdr3_aa: CASSLRGLPLHF
cdr3_nt: TGTGCCAGCAGCTTACGGGGGCTGCCCCTCCACTTT

v_call: TRBV28
j_call: TRBJ1-5
clone_size: -
d_call: -
cdr3_aa: CASRNFWNQPQHF
cdr3_nt: TGTGCCAGCAGGAACTTTTGGAATCAGCCCCAGCATTTT

v_call: TRBV4-3
j_call: TRBJ1-1
clone_size: -
d_call: TRBD1
cdr3_aa: CASSLTGFRTEAFF
cdr3_nt: TGCGCCAGCAGCCTGACAGGGTTTAGGACTGAAGCTTTCTTT

v_call: TRBV11-2
j_call: TRBJ2-3
clone_size: -
d_call: -
cdr3_aa: CASSLFSGRTDTQYF
cdr3_nt: TGTGCCAGCAGCTTATTTAGCGGTAGGACAGATACGCAGTATTTT

v_call: TRBV4-3
j_call: TRBJ2-1
clone_size: -
d_call: -
cdr3_aa: CASSQVAALGSEQFF
cdr3_nt: TGCGCCAGCAGCCAGGTAGCGGCCTTGGGGAGTGAGCAGTTCTTC

v_call: TRBV29-1
j_call: TRBJ2-7
clone_size: -
d_call: -
cdr3_aa: CSVEDRGAHPAGEQYF
cdr3_nt: TGCAGCGTTGAAGATCGGGGGGCTCATCCCGCGGGGGAGCAGTACTTC

v_call: TRBV29-1
j_call: TRBJ1-1
clone_size: -
d_call: -
cdr3_aa: CSVYTGNTEAFF
cdr3_nt: TGCAGCGTTTATACGGGGAACACTGAAGCTTTCTTT

v_call: TRBV9
j_call: TRBJ2-3
clone_size: -
d_call: TRBD2
cdr3_aa: CASSGFGSGVSTDTQYF
cdr3_nt: TGTGCCAGCAGCGGCTTTGGCAGCGGGGTTAGCACAGATACGCAGTATTTT

v_call: TRBV4-3
j_call: TRBJ2-7
clone_size: -
d_call: -
cdr3_aa: CASSQGNYEQYF
cdr3_nt: TGCGCCAGCAGCCAAGGTAACTACGAGCAGTACTTC

v_call: TRBV4-3
j_call: TRBJ2-7
clone_size: -
d_call: TRBD2
cdr3_aa: CASSQDGTSGTAYEQYF
cdr3_nt: TGCGCCAGCAGCCAAGATGGGACTAGCGGGACGGCCTACGAGCAGTACTTC

v_call: TRBV2
j_call: TRBJ1-5
clone_size: -
d_call: -
cdr3_aa: CASKEGMGNQPQHF
cdr3_nt: TGTGCCAGCAAGGAGGGGATGGGCAATCAGCCCCAGCATTTT

v_call: TRBV6-5
j_call: TRBJ2-2
clone_size: -
d_call: -
cdr3_aa: CASSYASRELFF
cdr3_nt: TGTGCCAGCAGTTATGCGTCCCGGGAGCTGTTTTTT